The T cell receptor (beta chain) under discussion was sequenced for a study of patients and donors after allogeneic stem cell transplantation. Between the trimmed V and J ends, which lost 4 bases and 8 bases, there was a span of 20 bases. Looked up from germline, CDR1 is LGHNA and CDR2 is YSLEER. The CDR3 runs 15 residues. TCRdb redid the calling of the RT-PCR reads with MiXCR, one entry per CDR3 protein. There are 800,000 to 1,000,000 distinct CDR3 sequences in the sample; about 20% occur only once, and around 6% lies in the top ten. The gene calls are TRBV4-3 and TRBJ1-2, with a tentative D call TRBD1 (5 bases). The source is a human donor who was either an allogeneic HSCT recipient or a stem cell or donor lymphocyte infusion donor (not recorded which). It is not recorded whose cells these are; they may come from a transplant donor. Sequenced: blood, either unsorted or a sorted T cell fraction (not recorded which). CDR3 sequence: CASSPSLTVPRGYTF. In DNA form, the CDR3 reads TGCGCCAGCAGCCCGTCGCTGACAGTCCCAAGGGGCTACACCTTC.